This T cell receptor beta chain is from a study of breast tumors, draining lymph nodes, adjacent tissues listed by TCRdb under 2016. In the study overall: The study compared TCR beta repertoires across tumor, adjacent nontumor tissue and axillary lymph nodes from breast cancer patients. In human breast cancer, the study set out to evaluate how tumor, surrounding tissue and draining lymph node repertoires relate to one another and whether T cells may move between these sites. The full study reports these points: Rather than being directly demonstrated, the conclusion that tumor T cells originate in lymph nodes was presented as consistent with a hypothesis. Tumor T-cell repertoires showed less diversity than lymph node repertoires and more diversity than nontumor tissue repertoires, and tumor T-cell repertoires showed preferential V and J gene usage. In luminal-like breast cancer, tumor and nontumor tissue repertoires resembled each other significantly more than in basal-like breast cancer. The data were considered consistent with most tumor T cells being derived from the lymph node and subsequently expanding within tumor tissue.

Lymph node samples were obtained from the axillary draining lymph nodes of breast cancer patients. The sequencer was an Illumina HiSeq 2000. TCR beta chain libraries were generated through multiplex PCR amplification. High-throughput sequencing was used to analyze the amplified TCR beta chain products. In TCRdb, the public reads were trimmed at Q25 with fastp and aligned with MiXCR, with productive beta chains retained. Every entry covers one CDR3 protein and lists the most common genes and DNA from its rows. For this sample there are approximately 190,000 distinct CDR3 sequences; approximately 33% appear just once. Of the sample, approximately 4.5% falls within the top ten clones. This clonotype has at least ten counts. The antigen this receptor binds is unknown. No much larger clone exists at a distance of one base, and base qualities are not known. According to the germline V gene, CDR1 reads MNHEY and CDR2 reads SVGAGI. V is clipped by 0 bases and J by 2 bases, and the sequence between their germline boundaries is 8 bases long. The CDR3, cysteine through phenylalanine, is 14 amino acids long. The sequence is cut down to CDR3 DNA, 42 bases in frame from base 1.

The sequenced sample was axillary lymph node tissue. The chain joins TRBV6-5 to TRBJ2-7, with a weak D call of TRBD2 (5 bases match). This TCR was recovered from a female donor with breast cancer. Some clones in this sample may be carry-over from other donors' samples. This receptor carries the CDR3 CASSYSEGTYEQYF. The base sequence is TGTGCCAGCAGTTACTCAGAGGGAACCTACGAGCAGTACTTC.